Listed here is a single T cell receptor beta chain. Its specific antigen is unknown. One end of the junction fails to match germline, which may point to a read error. The germline V gene sets CDR1 to SGHVS and CDR2 to FQNEAQ. Including cysteine and phenylalanine, the CDR3 has 13 amino acids. The only DNA kept is the CDR3, 39 bases in frame from the first base. The sample belongs to a study of CD8 T cells in Susac syndrome (dated by TCRdb to about 2019). About the study as a whole: Of the Susac syndrome patients who were sequenced, roughly 6 had clinically active disease and roughly 8 were in clinical remission. Susac syndrome patients were therapy-naive, on corticosteroids (some also receiving IVIg), or on IVIg alone at blood withdrawal. Whether CD8+ T cell activation and differentiation in Susac syndrome was antigen driven was tested using repertoire sequencing.

Peripheral blood CD8+ and CD4+ T cells from healthy donors, Susac syndrome patients and multiple sclerosis patients were profiled by high-throughput TCR beta sequencing. The Susac syndrome patients fulfilled recently defined diagnostic criteria for either definite or probable disease. Bulk CD8+ and CD4+ T cells were purified magnetically by negative isolation, whereas CD8+ TEMRA cells were enriched by FACS. Blood was collected in EDTA tubes and processed within 24 hours, with PBMCs isolated through density gradient centrifugation. PBMCs destined for TCR sequencing were cryopreserved in liquid nitrogen and later thawed in a 37 °C water bath. The sorted or isolated CD4+, CD8+ and CD8+ TEMRA cells reached a purity of at least 90%. Results and caveats for the whole study, not just this receptor: The CD4+ T cell repertoire of patients with Susac syndrome showed no detectable clonal expansion. The number of individuals in the TCR sequencing and HLA analysis was acknowledged as relatively small.

RNA was extracted using the RNeasy kit, and about 0.5 to 1 microgram was reverse transcribed with random hexamers. The immunoSEQ multiplex PCR assay, which covers 54 Vbeta and 13 Jbeta segments, was used to amplify TCR beta CDR3 regions. To correct PCR amplification bias, a synthetic template baseline was used for both primer optimization and computational correction. Turning to the authors' computational methods: Reads were annotated to V, D and J genes per IMGT and analyzed with immunoSEQ Analyzer, keeping only productive sequences. Clonality was computed as one minus Shannon entropy normalized by log2 of the number of productive unique sequences. For each patient and control, public and private clones were evaluated among the 100 most prevalent clones. A clone was defined as Susac-specific if it was absent from the healthy and MS cohorts, from 1052 published viral clones and from other ImmuneACCESS disease sequences. TCRdb reran the public reads through fastp at Q25 and MiXCR, keeping productive beta chains. Each CDR3 protein appears once, grouped with its most common genes and DNA. The V and J calls were not made by the authors but by TCRdb's processing. For this sample there are some 180,000 distinct CDR3 sequences; 85% to 95% appear just once. Approximately 0.099% of the sample goes to the ten largest clones.

The V and J segments used are TRBV7-8 and TRBJ1-1; the D gene lacks a confident call. The clonotype was recovered from a human donor with Susac syndrome. The sequenced sample was CD4+ T cells from PBMCs. The CDR3 sequence is CASSRLRTTEVFF. In nucleotides, the sequence is TGTGCCAGCAGCCGCTTGAGGACCACTGAAGTTTTCTTT.